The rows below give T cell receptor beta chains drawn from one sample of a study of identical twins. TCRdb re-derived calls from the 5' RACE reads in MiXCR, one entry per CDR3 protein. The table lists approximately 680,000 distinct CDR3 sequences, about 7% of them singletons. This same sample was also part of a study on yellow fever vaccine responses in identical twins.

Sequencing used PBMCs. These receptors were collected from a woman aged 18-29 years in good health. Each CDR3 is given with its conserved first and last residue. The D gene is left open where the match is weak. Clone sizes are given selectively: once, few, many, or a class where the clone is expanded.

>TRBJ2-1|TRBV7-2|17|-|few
CASSLANRLPSYNEQFF
TGTGCCAGCAGCTTAGCCAATCGACTCCCCTCCTACAATGAGCAGTTCTTC
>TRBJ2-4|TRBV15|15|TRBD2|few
CATSMGTSGRDIQYF
TGTGCCACCAGCATGGGGACTAGCGGGAGAGACATTCAGTACTTC
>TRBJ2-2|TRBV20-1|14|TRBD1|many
CSANGQGKTGELFF
TGCAGTGCCAATGGACAGGGGAAGACCGGGGAGCTGTTTTTT
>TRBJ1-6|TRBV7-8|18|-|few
CASSLDKRKDGKNSPLHF
TGTGCCAGCAGCTTAGACAAGAGAAAGGATGGAAAAAATTCACCCCTCCACTTT
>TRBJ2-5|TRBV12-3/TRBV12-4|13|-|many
CASSGTSQETQYF
TGTGCCAGCAGTGGGACTTCTCAAGAGACCCAGTACTTC
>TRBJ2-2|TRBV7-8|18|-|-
CASSLGTPRSLVTGELFF
TGTGCCAGCAGCTTAGGGACCCCGCGGTCCCTGGTGACCGGGGAGCTGTTTTTT
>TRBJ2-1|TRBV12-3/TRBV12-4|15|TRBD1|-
CASSTGGYSYNEQFF
TGTGCCAGCAGCACAGGGGGCTACTCCTACAATGAGCAGTTCTTC
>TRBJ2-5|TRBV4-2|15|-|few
CASSQEGGRRETQYF
TGTGCCAGCAGCCAAGAGGGTGGGAGGCGGGAGACCCAGTACTTC
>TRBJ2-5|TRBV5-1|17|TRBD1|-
CASSLGHRGQMQETQYF
TGCGCCAGCAGCTTGGGGCACAGGGGGCAAATGCAAGAGACCCAGTACTTC
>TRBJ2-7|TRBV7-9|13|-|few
CASSHHLEYEQYF
TGTGCCAGCAGCCATCACTTGGAATACGAGCAGTACTTC
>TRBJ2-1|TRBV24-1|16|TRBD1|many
CATSDRGTGGYNEQFF
TGTGCCACCAGTGACCGCGGGACAGGGGGGTACAATGAGCAGTTCTTC
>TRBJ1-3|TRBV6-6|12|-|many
CASSYSGNTIYF
TGTGCCAGCAGCTACTCTGGAAACACCATATATTTT
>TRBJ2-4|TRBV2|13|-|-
CASITLAKNIQYF
TGTGCCAGCATCACCTTAGCCAAAAACATTCAGTACTTC
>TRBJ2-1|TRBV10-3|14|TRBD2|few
CAITERDGVNEQFF
TGTGCCATCACCGAGCGGGACGGGGTTAATGAGCAGTTCTTC
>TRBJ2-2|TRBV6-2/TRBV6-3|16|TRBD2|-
CASTPTTGEGTGELFF
TGTGCCAGCACCCCTACTACGGGGGAGGGCACCGGGGAGCTGTTTTTT
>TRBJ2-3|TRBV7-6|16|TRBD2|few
CASSAGTSGDTDTQYF
TGTGCCAGCAGCGCAGGGACTAGCGGGGATACAGATACGCAGTATTTT
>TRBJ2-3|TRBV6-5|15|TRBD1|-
CASSYGTGITNTQYF
TGTGCCAGCAGTTACGGGACAGGGATAACGAATACGCAGTATTTT
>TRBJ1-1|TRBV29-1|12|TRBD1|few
CSVTRGTAKAFF
TGCAGCGTGACCCGAGGGACAGCAAAAGCTTTCTTT
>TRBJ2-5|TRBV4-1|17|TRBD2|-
CASSQAKATSGGETQYF
TGCGCCAGCAGCCAAGCTAAAGCTACTAGCGGGGGGGAGACCCAGTACTTC
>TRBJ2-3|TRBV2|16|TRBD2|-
CASSERAGVQTDTQYF
TGTGCCAGCAGTGAACGAGCGGGAGTTCAGACAGATACGCAGTATTTT
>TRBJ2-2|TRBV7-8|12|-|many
CASSPTIGELFF
TGTGCCAGCAGCCCCACGATCGGGGAGCTGTTTTTT
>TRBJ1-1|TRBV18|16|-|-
CASSPSGVSVNTEAFF
TGTGCCAGCTCACCATCCGGGGTTTCCGTGAACACTGAAGCTTTCTTT
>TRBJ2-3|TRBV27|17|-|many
CASSPRLFTASTDTQYF
TGTGCCAGCAGTCCCCGCCTTTTTACAGCTAGCACAGATACGCAGTATTTT
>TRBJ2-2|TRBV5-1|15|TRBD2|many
CASSFAGENTGELFF
TGTGCCAGCAGTTTTGCGGGGGAGAACACCGGGGAGCTGTTTTTT
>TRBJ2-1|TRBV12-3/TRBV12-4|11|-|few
CASSFGLEQFF
TGTGCCAGCAGTTTTGGTTTAGAGCAGTTCTTC